One TCR beta chain is described in this entry. These data are taken from a study of blood T cell repertoires in COVID-19. Study context: Samples of COVID-19 (acute and convalescent) were obtained from the United States, Italy and Spain. The analysed material was cDNA or gDNA that came from T cells, B-cell-depleted T cells, or PBMCs.

How the authors handled the data: The authors estimated nucleated cell counts from reference gene primer amplification. Only in-frame clones appear in the TCRdb table, and some are missing; sequencing was by immunoSEQ multiplex PCR. V, J and clone size reflect that table, while D and trimming were determined from the DNA. The data show 150,000 to 180,000 clones, with more than 80% seen just once and over 0.45% held by the top ten. The CDR3 runs to 11 residues. Trimming took off 2 bases at V and 3 bases at J, with 4 bases between the two ends. The germline gives CDR1 DFQATT, CDR2 SNEGSKA (reference sequence).

This sequence was found in a man aged 50-59 years with acute or convalescent COVID-19. Material: peripheral blood. The J gene is TRBJ1-1, the V gene TRBV20-1; D unresolved. In nucleotides, the CDR3 is TGCAGTGCTAGACAGTACACTGAAGCTTTCTTT. Protein: CSARQYTEAFF.